Listed below are T cell receptor beta chains from one sample, sequenced in a study of blood T cells in healthy people across ages. Via MiXCR, TCRdb re-called the 5' RACE reads, giving one row per CDR3 protein. The profile shows more than 700,000 distinct CDR3 sequences, about 42% of them singletons. Material for sequencing was blood. Source of these receptors: a man older than 75 in good health. CDR3s include the opening cysteine and the closing phenylalanine or tryptophan. A D gene is named only where the DNA matches it firmly. For some rows the clone size is stated as once, few or many, or as a class when expanded; others skip it.

d_call: .; j_call: TRBJ1-5; clone_size: .; v_call: TRBV19; cdr3_aa: CASTHPEQPQHF
d_call: .; j_call: TRBJ2-7; clone_size: few; v_call: TRBV15; cdr3_aa: CATSRERTGPYEQYF
d_call: .; j_call: TRBJ1-2; clone_size: .; v_call: TRBV29-1; cdr3_aa: CSVGGSGNTF
d_call: TRBD1; j_call: .; clone_size: .; v_call: TRBV20-1; cdr3_aa: CSANFEGTGRSEQYF
d_call: TRBD1; j_call: TRBJ2-2; clone_size: .; v_call: TRBV5-1; cdr3_aa: CASSSSRGPANTGELFF
d_call: TRBD2; j_call: TRBJ2-3; clone_size: .; v_call: TRBV20-1; cdr3_aa: CSARALWLAGVRDTQYF
d_call: .; j_call: TRBJ2-7; clone_size: .; v_call: TRBV5-6; cdr3_aa: CASSSGTYYEQYF
d_call: .; j_call: TRBJ2-2; clone_size: .; v_call: TRBV27; cdr3_aa: CASSLGLPSNTGELFF
d_call: TRBD2; j_call: TRBJ2-3; clone_size: .; v_call: TRBV5-4; cdr3_aa: CASSLTSGGTTDTQYF
d_call: TRBD2; j_call: TRBJ2-5; clone_size: many; v_call: TRBV29-1; cdr3_aa: CSVEGLAGDLGETQYF
d_call: .; j_call: TRBJ2-7; clone_size: .; v_call: TRBV27; cdr3_aa: CASSLSGTIPNYEQYF
d_call: .; j_call: TRBJ1-6; clone_size: few; v_call: TRBV7-2; cdr3_aa: CASSRLSSGQDYNSPLHF
d_call: TRBD1; j_call: TRBJ2-1; clone_size: .; v_call: TRBV7-9; cdr3_aa: CASSPTINRGRGYEQFF
d_call: .; j_call: TRBJ2-1; clone_size: many; v_call: TRBV4-3; cdr3_aa: CASSQGWQGRENEQFF
d_call: .; j_call: TRBJ2-1; clone_size: .; v_call: TRBV20-1; cdr3_aa: CSANGGNEQFF
d_call: TRBD2; j_call: TRBJ2-7; clone_size: .; v_call: TRBV27; cdr3_aa: CASSLRAGVDYEQYF
d_call: .; j_call: TRBJ1-2; clone_size: .; v_call: TRBV27; cdr3_aa: CASSLYGGEVGYTF
d_call: .; j_call: TRBJ2-5; clone_size: .; v_call: TRBV6-6; cdr3_aa: CASSRTRDTRGGETQYF
d_call: .; j_call: TRBJ2-5; clone_size: few; v_call: TRBV20-1; cdr3_aa: CSADMGDGRGWETQYF
d_call: TRBD2; j_call: TRBJ2-3; clone_size: few; v_call: TRBV6-2/TRBV6-3; cdr3_aa: CASSYPTSGTPQYF
d_call: .; j_call: TRBJ1-5; clone_size: .; v_call: TRBV20-1; cdr3_aa: CSAFDRSNQPQHF
d_call: .; j_call: TRBJ1-6; clone_size: .; v_call: TRBV7-3; cdr3_aa: CASSLRGQGSPLHF
d_call: .; j_call: TRBJ2-7; clone_size: many; v_call: TRBV20-1; cdr3_aa: CSVATKRGYEQYF
d_call: .; j_call: TRBJ2-5; clone_size: .; v_call: TRBV7-7; cdr3_aa: CASSPSARSGEQYF
d_call: TRBD1; j_call: TRBJ2-1; clone_size: .; v_call: TRBV15; cdr3_aa: CATSSPDRPAHEQFF
d_call: TRBD2; j_call: TRBJ2-5; clone_size: .; v_call: TRBV29-1; cdr3_aa: CSVAPLAPLGGEQYF
d_call: TRBD1; j_call: TRBJ1-1; clone_size: .; v_call: TRBV12-3/TRBV12-4; cdr3_aa: CASSSGQGFPEAFF
d_call: TRBD2; j_call: TRBJ2-7; clone_size: few; v_call: TRBV12-3/TRBV12-4; cdr3_aa: CASSLGRRAGVTYEQYF
d_call: .; j_call: TRBJ1-6; clone_size: .; v_call: TRBV7-3; cdr3_aa: CASSAVRGEALHF
d_call: TRBD1; j_call: TRBJ1-2; clone_size: few; v_call: TRBV9; cdr3_aa: CASSGEGDRTYGYTF
d_call: .; j_call: TRBJ2-5; clone_size: few; v_call: TRBV20-1; cdr3_aa: CSAPPPGLETQYF
d_call: TRBD2; j_call: TRBJ2-7; clone_size: few; v_call: TRBV10-3; cdr3_aa: CAIAASGTSNYEQYF
d_call: TRBD2; j_call: TRBJ2-7; clone_size: .; v_call: TRBV4-3; cdr3_aa: CASSQELAGNEQYF
d_call: .; j_call: TRBJ2-1; clone_size: .; v_call: TRBV12-3/TRBV12-4; cdr3_aa: CASSLIVKVGEQFF
d_call: TRBD2; j_call: TRBJ2-5; clone_size: few; v_call: TRBV29-1; cdr3_aa: CSVVGAGGETQYF
d_call: .; j_call: TRBJ2-2; clone_size: .; v_call: TRBV29-1; cdr3_aa: CSVEAYSGNTGELFF
d_call: .; j_call: TRBJ1-5; clone_size: few; v_call: TRBV30; cdr3_aa: CAWSVSGDQPQHF
d_call: .; j_call: TRBJ2-3; clone_size: .; v_call: TRBV11-1; cdr3_aa: CASSFPRGGSSLDTQYF
d_call: TRBD2; j_call: TRBJ2-1; clone_size: .; v_call: TRBV6-6; cdr3_aa: CASRPGLAGGKDEQFF
d_call: .; j_call: TRBJ1-4; clone_size: many; v_call: TRBV5-1; cdr3_aa: CASSFVGVDEKLFF
d_call: .; j_call: TRBJ1-1; clone_size: .; v_call: TRBV30; cdr3_aa: CAWYEDSANTEAFF
d_call: .; j_call: TRBJ2-3; clone_size: .; v_call: TRBV29-1; cdr3_aa: CSVADSLTDTQYF